This is a list of T cell receptor beta chains from one sample in a study of blood T cell repertoires in COVID-19. Profiled with immunoSEQ multiplex PCR; TCRdb holds only in-frame clones, not every one. Among about 330,000 clones listed, about 92% were seen once. Sequencing input: PBMCs or T cells enriched from blood (not recorded which). The receptors derive from a woman in her thirties who had recovered from COVID-19. Both conserved end residues are part of each CDR3. The D gene is left open where the match is weak. Size is stated for part of the rows, as once, few or many counts, or as a class when the clone is expanded.

V	size	J	D	CDR3	DNA
TRBV4-2	-	TRBJ1-2	TRBD1	CASSHGYRGNYGYTF	TGTGCCAGCAGCCACGGCTACAGGGGAAACTATGGCTACACCTTC
TRBV7-3	-	TRBJ2-1	-	CASSQNTGLNEQFF	TGTGCCAGCAGCCAAAACACAGGGCTTAATGAGCAGTTCTTC
TRBV12-3/TRBV12-4	-	TRBJ2-7	-	CASSFASYEQYF	TGTGCCAGCAGTTTTGCGTCGTACGAGCAGTACTTC
TRBV7-9	-	TRBJ2-5	-	CASSSSGFQETQYF	TGTGCCAGCAGCTCATCCGGGTTTCAAGAGACCCAGTACTTC
TRBV6-2/TRBV6-3	-	TRBJ1-1	-	CASSYSWGGANTEAFF	TGTGCCAGCAGTTACTCCTGGGGGGGCGCGAACACTGAAGCTTTCTTT
TRBV19	few	TRBJ1-1	-	CASSNQGIIEAEAFF	TGTGCCAGTAGTAACCAGGGGATTATCGAAGCTGAAGCTTTCTTT
TRBV5-4	-	TRBJ2-5	-	CASSLYRGGYQETQYF	TGTGCCAGCAGCCTCTATAGGGGGGGGTACCAAGAGACCCAGTACTTC
TRBV28	once	TRBJ1-6	-	CASSLPYLAALHF	TGTGCCAGCAGTCTCCCCTACTTAGCTGCCCTCCACTTT
TRBV6-2/TRBV6-3	-	TRBJ1-1	-	CASSTGGNTEAFF	TGTGCCAGCAGCACAGGCGGGAACACTGAAGCTTTCTTT
TRBV3-1/TRBV3-2	-	TRBJ1-3	-	CASSRPGTGNTIYF	TGTGCCAGCAGCCGCCCGGGGACTGGAAACACCATATATTTT
TRBV7-2	-	TRBJ1-4	-	CASSLGVNEKLFF	TGTGCCAGCAGCTTAGGAGTCAATGAAAAACTGTTTTTT
TRBV4-2	-	TRBJ2-2	-	CASSRDGGNTGELFF	TGTGCCAGCAGCCGCGACGGGGGAAACACCGGGGAGCTGTTTTTT
TRBV10-3	few	TRBJ1-1	-	CAISESVGGTEAFF	TGTGCCATCAGTGAGTCGGTAGGGGGCACTGAAGCTTTCTTT
TRBV4-2	-	TRBJ2-7	-	CASSQAGYKNEQYF	TGTGCCAGCAGCCAAGCGGGATACAAGAACGAGCAGTACTTC
TRBV5-4	-	TRBJ1-5	-	CASSLMGAGNQPQHF	TGTGCCAGCAGCTTGATGGGGGCTGGCAATCAGCCCCAGCATTTT
TRBV30	-	TRBJ1-6	-	CAWSVTAYNSPLHF	TGTGCCTGGAGTGTAACAGCCTATAATTCACCCCTCCACTTT